This T cell receptor (beta chain) comes out of a study of cytomegalovirus exposure and HLA in healthy donors. V was trimmed by 1 base and J by 0 bases, leaving 10 bases between them. The CDR3 totals 16 residues. The germline V gene encodes CDR1 SEHNR and CDR2 FQNEAQ (reference sequence). This clone was seen just once. PCR was performed using 60 Vbeta and 13 Jbeta primers. Clones were sequenced by immunoSEQ multiplex PCR, and TCRdb holds only the in-frame ones, with some missing. Among around 150,000 clones listed, about 72% were seen once. The sequencing input was PBMCs. The clonotype comes from a man aged 40-55 years in good health and CMV-seronegative. The chain joins TRBV7-9 to TRBJ1-3; TRBD1 might be the D (5 bases). The DNA of the CDR3 is TGTGCCAGCAGCTTAGTACAGGACCCCTCTGGAAACACCATATATTTT. Translation gives CASSLVQDPSGNTIYF. The full variable domain, with the rest looked up from reference TRBV7-9 and TRBJ1-3, is DTGVSQNPRHKITKRGQNVTFRCDPISEHNRLYWYRQTLGQGPEFLTYFQNEAQLEKSRLLSDRFSAERPKGSFSTLEIQRTEQGDSAMYLCASSLVQDPSGNTIYFGEGSWLTVV.